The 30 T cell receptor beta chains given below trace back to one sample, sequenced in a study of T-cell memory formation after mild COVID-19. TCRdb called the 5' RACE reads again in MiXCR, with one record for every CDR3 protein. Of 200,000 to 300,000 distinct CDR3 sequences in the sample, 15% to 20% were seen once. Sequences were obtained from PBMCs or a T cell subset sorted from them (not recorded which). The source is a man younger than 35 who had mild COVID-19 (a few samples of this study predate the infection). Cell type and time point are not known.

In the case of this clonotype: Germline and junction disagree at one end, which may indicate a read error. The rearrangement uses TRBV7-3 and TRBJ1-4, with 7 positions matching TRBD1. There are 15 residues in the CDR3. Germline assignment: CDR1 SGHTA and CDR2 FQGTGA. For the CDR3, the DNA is TGTGCCAGCAGCTTACTCACAGGGGAGGATGAAAAACTGATTTTT. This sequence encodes CASSLLTGEDEKLIF.

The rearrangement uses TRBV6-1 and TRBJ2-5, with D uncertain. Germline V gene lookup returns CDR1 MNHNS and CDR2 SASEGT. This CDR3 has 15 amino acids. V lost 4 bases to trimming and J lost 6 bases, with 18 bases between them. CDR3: CASSVYLELRQTQYF. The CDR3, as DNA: TGTGCCAGCAGTGTTTATCTAGAACTCCGGCAGACCCAGTACTTC.

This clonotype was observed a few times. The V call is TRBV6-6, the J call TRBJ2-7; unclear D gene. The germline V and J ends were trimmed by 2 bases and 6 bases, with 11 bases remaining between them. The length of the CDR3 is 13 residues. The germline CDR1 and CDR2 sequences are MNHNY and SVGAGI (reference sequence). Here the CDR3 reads CASSYGSVGEQYF. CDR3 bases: TGTGCCAGCAGTTACGGGTCAGTAGGCGAGCAGTACTTC.

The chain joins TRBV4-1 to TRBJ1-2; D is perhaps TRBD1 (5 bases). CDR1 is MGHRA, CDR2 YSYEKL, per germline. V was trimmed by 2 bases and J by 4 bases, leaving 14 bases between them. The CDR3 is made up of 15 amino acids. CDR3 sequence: CASSQTGTDLYGYTF. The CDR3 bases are TGCGCCAGCAGCCAAACCGGGACTGACCTCTATGGCTACACCTTC.

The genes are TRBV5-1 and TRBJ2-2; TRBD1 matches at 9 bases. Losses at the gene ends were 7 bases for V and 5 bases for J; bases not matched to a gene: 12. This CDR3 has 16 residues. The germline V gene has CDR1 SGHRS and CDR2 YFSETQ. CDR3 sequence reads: CASSSAGTGSTGELFF. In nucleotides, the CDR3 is TGCGCCAGCTCCTCCGCCGGGACAGGGAGTACCGGGGAGCTGTTTTTT.

CDR3 sequence reads: CASSRSPYEQYF. The CDR3, as DNA: TGTGCCAGCAGTCGTAGCCCCTACGAGCAGTACTTC. The genes are TRBV27 and TRBJ2-7; no clear D. Germline-derived CDR1 and CDR2 are MNHEY and SMNVEV (reference sequence). CDR3 length equals 12 residues. V shed 5 bases and J shed 2 bases, with 7 bases lying between them.

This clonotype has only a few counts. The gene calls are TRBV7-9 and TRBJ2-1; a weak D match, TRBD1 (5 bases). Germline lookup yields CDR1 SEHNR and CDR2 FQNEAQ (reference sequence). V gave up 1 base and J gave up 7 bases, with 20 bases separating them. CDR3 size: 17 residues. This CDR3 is CASSLGAQRLNRNEQFF. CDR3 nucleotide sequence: TGTGCCAGCAGCTTAGGAGCCCAGCGACTGAACAGGAATGAGCAGTTCTTC.

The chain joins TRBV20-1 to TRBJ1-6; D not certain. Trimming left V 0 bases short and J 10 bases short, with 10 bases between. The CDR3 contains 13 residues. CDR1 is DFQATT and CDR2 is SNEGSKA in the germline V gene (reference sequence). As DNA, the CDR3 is TGCAGTGCTAGAGATGGCAGGAACTCACCCCTCCACTTT. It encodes CSARDGRNSPLHF.

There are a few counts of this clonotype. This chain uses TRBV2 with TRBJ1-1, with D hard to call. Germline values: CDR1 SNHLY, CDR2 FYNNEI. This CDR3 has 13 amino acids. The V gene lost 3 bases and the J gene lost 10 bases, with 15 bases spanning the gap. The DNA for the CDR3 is TGTGCCAGCAGTGATAAAATCCGGGAGCGAGCTTTCTTT. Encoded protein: CASSDKIRERAFF.

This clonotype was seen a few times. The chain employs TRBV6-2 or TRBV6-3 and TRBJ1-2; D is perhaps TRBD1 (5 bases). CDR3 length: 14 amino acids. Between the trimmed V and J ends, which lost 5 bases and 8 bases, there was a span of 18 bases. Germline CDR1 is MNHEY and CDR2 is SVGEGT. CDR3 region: CASSQPGHQTGYTF. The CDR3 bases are TGTGCCAGCAGTCAACCGGGGCACCAGACGGGCTACACCTTC.

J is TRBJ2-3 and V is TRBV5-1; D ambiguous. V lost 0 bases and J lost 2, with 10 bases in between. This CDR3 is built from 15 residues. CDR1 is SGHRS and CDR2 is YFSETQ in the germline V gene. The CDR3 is CASSLAGSITDTQYF. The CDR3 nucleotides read TGCGCCAGCAGCTTGGCCGGGTCCATCACAGATACGCAGTATTTT.

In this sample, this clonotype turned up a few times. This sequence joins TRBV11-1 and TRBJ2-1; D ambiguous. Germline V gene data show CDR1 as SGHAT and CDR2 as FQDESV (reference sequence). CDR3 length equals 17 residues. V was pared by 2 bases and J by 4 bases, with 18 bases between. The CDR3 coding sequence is TGTGCCAGCAGCTTATCACCATCCGCGGCTTTATACAATGAGCAGTTCTTC. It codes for CASSLSPSAALYNEQFF.

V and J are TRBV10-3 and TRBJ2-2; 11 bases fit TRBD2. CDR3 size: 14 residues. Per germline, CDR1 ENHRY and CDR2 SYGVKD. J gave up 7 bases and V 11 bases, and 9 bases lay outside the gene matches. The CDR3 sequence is CAQRLAGKGGELFF. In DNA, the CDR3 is TGTGCCCAGCGACTAGCGGGGAAGGGCGGGGAGCTGTTTTTT.

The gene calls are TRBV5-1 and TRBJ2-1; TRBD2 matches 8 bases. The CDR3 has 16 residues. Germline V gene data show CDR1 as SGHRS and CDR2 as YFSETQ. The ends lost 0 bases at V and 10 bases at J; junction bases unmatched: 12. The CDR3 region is CASSLGFIGGAWEQFF. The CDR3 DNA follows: TGCGCCAGCAGCTTGGGCTTTATCGGGGGGGCTTGGGAGCAGTTCTTC.

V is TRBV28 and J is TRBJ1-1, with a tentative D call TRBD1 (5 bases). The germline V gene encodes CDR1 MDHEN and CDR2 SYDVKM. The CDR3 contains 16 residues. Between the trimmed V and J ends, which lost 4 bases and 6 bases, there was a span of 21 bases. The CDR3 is CASSSPPGRGGPEAFF. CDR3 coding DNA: TGTGCCAGCAGTTCCCCACCCGGTAGGGGCGGACCTGAAGCTTTCTTT. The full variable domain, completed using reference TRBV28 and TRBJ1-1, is DVKVTQSSRYLVKRTGEKVFLECVQDMDHENMFWYRQDPGLGLRLIYFSYDVKMKEKGDIPEGYSVSREKKERFSLILESASTNQTSMYLCASSSPPGRGGPEAFFGQGTRLTVV.

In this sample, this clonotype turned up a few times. In DNA form, the CDR3 reads TGTGCCAGCAGCCCCCCTTGGGCGGGCGGGGAGACCCAGTACTTC. Its translation: CASSPPWAGGETQYF. This chain connects TRBV7-6 to TRBJ2-5; a weak D match, TRBD2 (5 bases). The V gene's germline CDR1 is SGHVS and CDR2 FNYEAQ. There are 15 residues in the CDR3. The V end lost 5 bases, the J end lost 5 bases, and 18 bases lay between the germline ends.

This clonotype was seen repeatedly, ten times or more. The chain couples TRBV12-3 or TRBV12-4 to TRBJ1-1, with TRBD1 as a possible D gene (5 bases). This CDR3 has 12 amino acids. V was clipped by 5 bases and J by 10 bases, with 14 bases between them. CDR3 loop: CASSLREAGAFF. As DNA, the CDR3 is TGTGCCAGCAGTCTCAGGGAGGCCGGAGCTTTCTTT.

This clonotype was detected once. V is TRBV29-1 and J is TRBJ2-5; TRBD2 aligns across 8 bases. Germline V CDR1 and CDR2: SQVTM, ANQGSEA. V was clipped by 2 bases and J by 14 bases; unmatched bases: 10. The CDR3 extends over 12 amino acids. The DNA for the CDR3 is TGCAGCGTTGAATCGGGAGGGGACCCCCTTTACTTC. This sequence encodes CSVESGGDPLYF.

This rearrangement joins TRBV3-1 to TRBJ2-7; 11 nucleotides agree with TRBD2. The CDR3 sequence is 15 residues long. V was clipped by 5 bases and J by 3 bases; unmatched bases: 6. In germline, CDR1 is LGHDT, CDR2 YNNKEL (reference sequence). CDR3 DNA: TGTGCCAGCAGCTTTCCTAGCGGGGGGAGCTACGAGCAGTACTTC. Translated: CASSFPSGGSYEQYF.

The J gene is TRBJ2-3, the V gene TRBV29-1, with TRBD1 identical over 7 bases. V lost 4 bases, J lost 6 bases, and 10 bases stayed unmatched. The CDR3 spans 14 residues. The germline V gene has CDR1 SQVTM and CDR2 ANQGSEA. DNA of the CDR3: TGCAGCGTTGCCCAACAGGGGACGGCGGATACGCAGTATTTT. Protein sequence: CSVAQQGTADTQYF.

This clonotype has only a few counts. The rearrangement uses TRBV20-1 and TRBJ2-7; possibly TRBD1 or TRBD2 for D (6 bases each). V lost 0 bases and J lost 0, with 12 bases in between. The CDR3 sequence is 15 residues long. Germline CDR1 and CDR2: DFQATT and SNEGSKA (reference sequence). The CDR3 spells CSAREIGGSSYEQYF. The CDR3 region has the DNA TGCAGTGCTAGAGAAATAGGGGGGAGCTCCTACGAGCAGTACTTC.

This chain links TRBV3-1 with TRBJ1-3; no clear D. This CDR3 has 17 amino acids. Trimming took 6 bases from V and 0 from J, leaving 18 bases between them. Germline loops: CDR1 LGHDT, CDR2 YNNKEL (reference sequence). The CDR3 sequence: CASSRRGLLSSGNTIYF. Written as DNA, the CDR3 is TGTGCCAGCAGTCGGAGAGGACTTCTGAGCTCTGGAAACACCATATATTTT.

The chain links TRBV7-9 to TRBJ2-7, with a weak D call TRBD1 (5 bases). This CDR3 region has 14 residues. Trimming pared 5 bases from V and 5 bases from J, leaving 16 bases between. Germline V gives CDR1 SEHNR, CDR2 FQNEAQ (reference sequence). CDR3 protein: CASSEPTVHNEQYV. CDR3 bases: TGTGCCAGCAGCGAGCCGACAGTGCACAACGAGCAGTACGTC.

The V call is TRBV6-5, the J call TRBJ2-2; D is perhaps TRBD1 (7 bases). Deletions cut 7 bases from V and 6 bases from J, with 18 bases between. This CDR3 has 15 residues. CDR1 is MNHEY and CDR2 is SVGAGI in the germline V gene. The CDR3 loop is CASKKEGAFAGELFF. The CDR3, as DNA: TGTGCCAGCAAAAAGGAGGGGGCTTTCGCCGGGGAGCTGTTTTTT.

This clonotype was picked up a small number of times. The DNA for the CDR3 is TGTGCCAGCAGCCCGAGCGGGGGCGGCTACACCTTC. It specifies CASSPSGGGYTF. This rearrangement joins TRBV3-1 to TRBJ1-2; D possibly corresponds to TRBD1 (6 bases). Trimming took off 4 bases at V and 8 bases at J, with 11 bases between the two ends. Germline V gives CDR1 LGHDT, CDR2 YNNKEL (reference sequence). The CDR3 sequence is 12 residues long.

CDR3 nucleotides: TGTGCCAGCAGTTTTCCAGGGGGCGAAGAAAAACTGTTTTTT. This encodes CASSFPGGEEKLFF. The J gene is TRBJ1-4, the V gene TRBV28; 8 bases are shared with TRBD1. J lost 8 bases, V lost 3 bases, and 5 bases had no gene match. The CDR3 spans 14 residues. Germline assignment: CDR1 MDHEN and CDR2 SYDVKM.

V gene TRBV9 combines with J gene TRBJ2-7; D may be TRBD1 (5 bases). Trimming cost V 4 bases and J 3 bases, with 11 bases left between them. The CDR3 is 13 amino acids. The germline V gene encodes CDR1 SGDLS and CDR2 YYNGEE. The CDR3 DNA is TGTGCCAGCAGCTTACAGGACCACTACGAGCAGTACTTC. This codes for CASSLQDHYEQYF.

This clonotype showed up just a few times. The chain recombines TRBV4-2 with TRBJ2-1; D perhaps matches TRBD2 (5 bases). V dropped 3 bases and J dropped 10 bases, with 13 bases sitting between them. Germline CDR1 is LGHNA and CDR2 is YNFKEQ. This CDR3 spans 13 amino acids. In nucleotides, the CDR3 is TGTGCCAGCAGCCATAGGAGGTCCCCCGAGCAGTTCTTC. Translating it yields CASSHRRSPEQFF.

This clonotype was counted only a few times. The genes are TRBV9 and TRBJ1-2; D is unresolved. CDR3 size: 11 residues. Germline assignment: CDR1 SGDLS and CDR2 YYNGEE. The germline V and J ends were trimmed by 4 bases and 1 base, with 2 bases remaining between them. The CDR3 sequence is CASSRNYGYTF. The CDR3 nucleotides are TGTGCCAGCAGCCGTAACTATGGCTACACCTTC.

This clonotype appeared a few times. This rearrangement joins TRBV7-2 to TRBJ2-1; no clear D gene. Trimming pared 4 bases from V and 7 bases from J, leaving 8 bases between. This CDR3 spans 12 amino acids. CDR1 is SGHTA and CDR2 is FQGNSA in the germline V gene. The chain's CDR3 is CASSSSRNEQFF. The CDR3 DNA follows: TGTGCCAGCAGCTCGAGTAGGAATGAGCAGTTCTTC.